The 18 T cell receptor beta chains listed next were all sequenced from one sample in a study of cytomegalovirus exposure and HLA in healthy donors. The PCR made use of 60 Vbeta and 13 Jbeta primers. Measured with immunoSEQ multiplex PCR; TCRdb has only the in-frame clones, and not every one. The data hold approximately 200,000 clones, with approximately 81% observed a single time. Specimen: PBMCs. These receptors all stem from a woman aged 18 to 35 in good health and CMV-seropositive.

This clone was counted a few times. The V gene is TRBV29-1, the J gene TRBJ1-1, with D unclear. The ends were cut back, 6 bases at V and 8 bases at J, with 13 bases in the middle. Germline assignment: CDR1 SQVTM and CDR2 ANQGSEA. The CDR3 is 11 amino acids. This chain's CDR3 is CSVPGRTEAFF. For the CDR3, the DNA is TGCAGCGTCCCCGGGAGAACCGAAGCTTTCTTT.

This clone was picked up a small number of times. The chain combines TRBV9 with TRBJ2-5, with 7 bases matching TRBD2. With V trimmed by 0 bases and J by 0 bases, 8 bases remained unmatched. The germline gives CDR1 SGDLS, CDR2 YYNGEE. The CDR3 is 17 amino acids. CDR3 sequence reads: CASSVGVQRGHQETQYF. CDR3 DNA sequence: TGTGCCAGCAGCGTAGGCGTCCAGCGGGGCCACCAAGAGACCCAGTACTTC.

This clone was counted a few times. The gene calls are TRBV4-3 and TRBJ1-1; D unclear. The CDR3 covers 12 residues. Germline assignment: CDR1 LGHNA and CDR2 YSLEER. V lost 1 base and J 4 bases, leaving 4 bases between the germline ends. The chain's CDR3 is CASSQGATEAFF. The CDR3 DNA reads TGCGCCAGCAGCCAAGGCGCCACTGAAGCTTTCTTT.

The rearrangement joins TRBV5-1 to TRBJ1-1, with D uncertain. The V end lost 1 base, the J end lost 1 base, and 11 bases lay between the germline ends. This CDR3 comprises 15 residues. Germline loops: CDR1 SGHRS, CDR2 YFSETQ. CDR3 nucleotide sequence: TGCGCCAGCAGCTTGACGGGTTCGGGGAACACTGAAGCTTTCTTT. It specifies CASSLTGSGNTEAFF. The full variable domain, completed using reference TRBV5-1 and TRBJ1-1, is KAGVTQTPRYLIKTRGQQVTLSCSPISGHRSVSWYQQTPGQGLQFLFEYFSETQRNKGNFPGRFSGRQFSNSRSEMNVSTLELGDSALYLCASSLTGSGNTEAFFGQGTRLTVV.

This sequence joins TRBV19 and TRBJ1-2, with TRBD1 matching 7 bases. Trimming cost V 4 bases and J 4 bases; bases outside gene matches: 12. Germline-derived CDR1 and CDR2 are LNHDA and SQIVND (reference sequence). This CDR3 spans 16 amino acids. The CDR3 bases are TGTGCCAGTAGTACGCTCGGGACAGCTCTGGGCTATGGCTACACCTTC. The encoded protein is CASSTLGTALGYGYTF.

The V and J genes are TRBV2 and TRBJ1-3; D not certain. V lost 6 bases and J 7 bases, leaving 13 bases between the germline ends. The germline V gene has CDR1 SNHLY and CDR2 FYNNEI. The CDR3 runs 13 residues. The CDR3 DNA follows: TGTGCCAGCAGGGCAGGATCGGGGAACACCATATATTTT. Its protein product is CASRAGSGNTIYF.

The rearrangement links TRBV7-6 to TRBJ1-4; D may be TRBD1 (5 bases). The CDR3 covers 15 residues. Trimming took off 5 bases at V and 4 bases at J, with 14 bases between the two ends. Germline CDR1 is SGHVS and CDR2 is FNYEAQ. This chain's CDR3 is CASSGGRDYNEKLFF. The CDR3 bases are TGTGCCAGCAGCGGAGGGAGGGACTATAATGAAAAACTGTTTTTT. The full variable domain, in which reference TRBV7-6 and TRBJ1-4 provide the parts outside the CDR3, is GAGVSQSPRYKVTKRGQDVALRCDPISGHVSLYWYRQALGQGPEFLTYFNYEAQQDKSGLPNDRFSAERPEGSISTLTIQRTEQRDSAMYRCASSGGRDYNEKLFFGSGTQLSVL.

For the CDR3, the DNA is TGCGCCAGCAGTATGACACCAAACACTGAAGCTTTCTTT. Translating gives CASSMTPNTEAFF. This chain joins TRBV10-1 and TRBJ1-1; D is unresolved. The CDR3 loop spans 13 amino acids. Germline CDR1 reads WNHNN; CDR2 reads SYGVQD (reference sequence). Trimming took off 5 bases at V and 2 bases at J, with 9 bases between the two ends.

In its sample, this clone was seen a few times. The chain recombines TRBV6-1 with TRBJ2-5; TRBD2 matches at 11 bases. J was trimmed by 5 bases and V by 4 bases; bases with no gene match: 6. The CDR3 consists of 15 residues. Germline CDR1 reads MNHNS; CDR2 reads SASEGT. CDR3 sequence reads: CASSGNSGGAETQYF. The CDR3 nucleotides read TGTGCCAGCAGTGGAAATAGCGGGGGGGCTGAGACCCAGTACTTC.

Comment on this clone: Other nucleotide sequences in the sample specify the same CDR3. The chain recombines TRBV11-2 with TRBJ1-2; D is unclear. V was clipped by 5 bases and J by 8 bases, with 15 bases between them. The germline gives CDR1 SGHAT, CDR2 FQNNGV. The CDR3 totals 13 residues. The CDR3 coding sequence is TGTGCCAGCAGCACCTTGAGGGTAAAAGGCTACACCTTC. This gives the protein CASSTLRVKGYTF.

The rearrangement joins TRBV30 to TRBJ1-5; 10 bases fit TRBD1. The ends lost 1 base at V and 5 bases at J; junction bases unmatched: 2. In germline, CDR1 is GTSNPN, CDR2 SVGIG (reference sequence). The CDR3 is 14 residues long. CDR3 region: CAWSAGQGDQPQHF. In DNA, the CDR3 is TGTGCCTGGAGTGCCGGACAGGGGGATCAGCCCCAGCATTTT.

The chain couples TRBV9 to TRBJ2-1; 11 nucleotides align to TRBD1. Looked up from germline, CDR1 is SGDLS and CDR2 is YYNGEE. The CDR3 is 17 residues long. The ends lost 1 base at V and 7 bases at J; junction bases unmatched: 10. CDR3: CASSVWGGTGGNNEQFF. CDR3 nucleotide sequence: TGTGCCAGCAGCGTATGGGGAGGGACAGGGGGGAATAATGAGCAGTTCTTC.

The CDR3 DNA sequence: TGTGCCAGCAGCTTGAGCGGGGCGGAAGAGACCCAGTACTTC. Protein sequence: CASSLSGAEETQYF. This chain connects TRBV5-4 to TRBJ2-5, with 7 bases aligning to TRBD2. CDR1 SGHNT and CDR2 YYREEE come from the germline V gene (reference sequence). The trim removed 1 base at V and 3 bases at J, leaving 3 bases unmatched. There are 14 residues in the CDR3. Together with reference TRBV5-4 and TRBJ2-5, the CDR3 gives the full variable domain: ETGVTQSPTHLIKTRGQQVTLRCSSQSGHNTVSWYQQALGQGPQFIFQYYREEENGRGNFPPRFSGLQFPNYSSELNVNALELDDSALYLCASSLSGAEETQYFGPGTRLLVL.

The chain uses TRBV7-9 and TRBJ2-7, with a weak D call TRBD1 (6 bases). This CDR3 spans 14 amino acids. Germline V gene data show CDR1 as SEHNR and CDR2 as FQNEAQ (reference sequence). V lost 4 bases, J lost 2 bases, and 12 bases lay in between. The chain's CDR3 is CASSSGTLPYEQYF. The CDR3 coding sequence is TGTGCCAGCAGCTCCGGGACATTGCCCTACGAGCAGTACTTC. The entire variable domain, with the rest obtained from reference TRBV7-9 and TRBJ2-7, is as follows: DTGVSQNPRHKITKRGQNVTFRCDPISEHNRLYWYRQTLGQGPEFLTYFQNEAQLEKSRLLSDRFSAERPKGSFSTLEIQRTEQGDSAMYLCASSSGTLPYEQYFGPGTRLTVT.

The chain employs TRBV27 and TRBJ2-2; 9 positions agree with TRBD1. With V trimmed by 4 bases and J by 5 bases, 5 bases remained unmatched. The CDR3 runs 15 residues. In germline, CDR1 is MNHEY, CDR2 SMNVEV (reference sequence). Written as DNA, the CDR3 is TGTGCCAGCAGTTCTACAGGGGGCCGGACCGGGGAGCTGTTTTTT. Translated: CASSSTGGRTGELFF.

This rearrangement joins TRBV4-2 to TRBJ2-2; 9 bases line up with TRBD2. CDR3 length: 16 amino acids. Germline V lookup: CDR1 LGHNA, CDR2 YNFKEQ. J was trimmed by 5 bases and V by 2 bases; bases with no gene match: 6. DNA of the CDR3: TGTGCCAGCAGCCAACAAGCGGGGGGTCGGACCGGGGAGCTGTTTTTT. Translation: CASSQQAGGRTGELFF.

The V gene is TRBV23-1, the J gene TRBJ2-3; TRBD2 agrees at 11 bases. TRBV23-1 is filed as an ORF, its function uncertain. The trim removed 3 bases at V and 2 bases at J, leaving 19 bases unmatched. This CDR3 spans 21 amino acids. Here the CDR3 reads CASSQPEPPSSGGRLTDTQYF. CDR3 bases: TGCGCCAGCAGTCAGCCCGAACCCCCCTCTAGCGGGGGGCGACTCACAGATACGCAGTATTTT.

The chain combines TRBV4-1 with TRBJ1-5; D is uncertain. CDR3 length: 15 residues. The germline V gene encodes CDR1 MGHRA and CDR2 YSYEKL. Trimming left V 0 bases short and J 6 bases short, with 12 bases between. Here the CDR3 reads CASSQDSRALQPQHF. The CDR3 DNA follows: TGCGCCAGCAGCCAAGATTCGAGGGCCCTTCAGCCCCAGCATTTT.